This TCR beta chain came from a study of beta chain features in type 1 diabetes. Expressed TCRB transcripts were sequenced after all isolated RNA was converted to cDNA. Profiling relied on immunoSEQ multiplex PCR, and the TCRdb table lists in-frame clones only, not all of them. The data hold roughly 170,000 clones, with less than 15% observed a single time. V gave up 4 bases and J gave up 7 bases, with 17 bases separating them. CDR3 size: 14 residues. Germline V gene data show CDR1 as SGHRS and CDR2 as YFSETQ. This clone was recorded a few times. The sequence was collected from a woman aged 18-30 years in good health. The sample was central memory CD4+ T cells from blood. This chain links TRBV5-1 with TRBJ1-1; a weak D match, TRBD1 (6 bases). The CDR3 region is CASSEIRGLGEAFF. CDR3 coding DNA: TGCGCCAGCAGCGAAATCAGGGGTCTGGGTGAAGCTTTCTTT.